Listed below are T cell receptor beta chains from one sample, sequenced in a study of blood T cell repertoires in COVID-19. Using immunoSEQ multiplex PCR, the repertoire was profiled, and TCRdb retains in-frame clones only, with some absent. The data contain approximately 5,800 clones, 75% to 85% of them seen just once; the ten biggest clones take up around 13%. Sequenced: peripheral blood. Receptors were obtained from a human donor with active COVID-19. The donor label of this sample is uncertain. The CDR3 runs from the conserved cysteine through the conserved F or W. A D gene is named only where the DNA matches it firmly.

V	D	J	CDR3
TRBV7-6	NA	TRBJ2-1	CASSLGRGNNEQFF
TRBV6-5	NA	TRBJ1-2	CASGRTPESYGYTF
TRBV12-3/TRBV12-4	TRBD1	TRBJ2-7	CASSEGQGHEQYF
TRBV19	NA	TRBJ1-6	CASSTTGLGSPLHF
TRBV2	NA	TRBJ2-7	CASSTGLGQYF
TRBV28	TRBD2	TRBJ2-1	CASSSPGTSGIGEQFF
TRBV5-1	TRBD1	TRBJ1-6	CASSLNRQGGLSPLHF
TRBV9	TRBD2	TRBJ2-1	CASSDASGLYNEQFF
TRBV5-1	NA	TRBJ1-6	CASSLVGTNNSPLHF
TRBV6-5	NA	TRBJ2-3	CASREGLAFTDTQYF
TRBV18	NA	TRBJ2-1	CASSPSMEWVNEQFF
TRBV19	NA	TRBJ2-6	CASSTRGGTGRSGANVLTF
TRBV7-9	NA	TRBJ2-3	CASSFGGNPTDTQYF
TRBV29-1	TRBD2	TRBJ2-1	CSVEDWTSGSYNEQFF
TRBV19	NA	TRBJ2-5	CASSNLWSTQYF
TRBV14	NA	TRBJ2-3	CASSQLVFGGPSARDTQYF
TRBV29-1	NA	TRBJ2-1	CSVEVWDSRYNEQFF
TRBV29-1	TRBD1	TRBJ2-3	CSVWDRGENTQYF
TRBV30	TRBD2	TRBJ2-1	CAWSRKRGYNEQFF
TRBV10-1	NA	TRBJ2-4	CASSEGGKIAKNIQYF
TRBV19	TRBD2	TRBJ2-1	CASSIKGGAASGRSDEQFF
TRBV3-1/TRBV3-2	TRBD1	TRBJ1-2	CASSQSGQGLSGYTF
TRBV19	TRBD1	TRBJ2-2	CASTTGTGPTGELFF